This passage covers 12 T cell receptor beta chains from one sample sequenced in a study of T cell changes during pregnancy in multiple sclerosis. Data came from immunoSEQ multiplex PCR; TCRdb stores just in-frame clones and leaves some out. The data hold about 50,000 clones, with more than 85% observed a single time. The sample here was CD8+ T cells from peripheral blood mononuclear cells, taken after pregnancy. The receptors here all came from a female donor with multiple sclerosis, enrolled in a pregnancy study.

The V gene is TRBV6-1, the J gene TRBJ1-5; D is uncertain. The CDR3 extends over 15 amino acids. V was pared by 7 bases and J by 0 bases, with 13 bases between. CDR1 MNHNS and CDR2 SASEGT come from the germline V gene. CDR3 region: CASIWLPDSNQPQHF. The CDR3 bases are TGTGCCAGCATCTGGCTGCCCGATAGCAATCAGCCCCAGCATTTT.

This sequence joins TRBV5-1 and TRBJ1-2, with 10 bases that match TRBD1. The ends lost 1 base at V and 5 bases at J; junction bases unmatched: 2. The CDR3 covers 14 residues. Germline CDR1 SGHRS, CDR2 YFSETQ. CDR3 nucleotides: TGCGCCAGCAGCTTGTCGGGACAGGGGTATGGCTACACCTTC. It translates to CASSLSGQGYGYTF.

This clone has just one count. The DNA of the CDR3 is TGTGCCAGCAGCTCCCCAGGGGAGCCCCAGCATTTT. Translated, it gives CASSSPGEPQHF. The chain links TRBV7-9 to TRBJ1-5; D possibly corresponds to TRBD1 (6 bases). CDR1 SEHNR and CDR2 FQNEAQ come from the germline V gene (reference sequence). With 4 bases removed from V and 8 bases from J, the gap between germline ends came to 9 bases. CDR3 size: 12 residues.

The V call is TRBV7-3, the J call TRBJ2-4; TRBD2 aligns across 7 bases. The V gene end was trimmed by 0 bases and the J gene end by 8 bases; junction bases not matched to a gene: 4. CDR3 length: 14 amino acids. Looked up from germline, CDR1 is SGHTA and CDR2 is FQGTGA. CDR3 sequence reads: CASSLTGGGDIQYF. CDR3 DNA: TGTGCCAGCAGCTTAACGGGGGGGGGAGACATTCAGTACTTC.

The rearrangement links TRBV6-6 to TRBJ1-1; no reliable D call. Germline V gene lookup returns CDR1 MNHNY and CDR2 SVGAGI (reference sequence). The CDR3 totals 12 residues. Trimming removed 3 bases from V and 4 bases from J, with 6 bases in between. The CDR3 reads CASSYDITEAFF. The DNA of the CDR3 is TGTGCCAGCAGTTATGACATCACTGAAGCTTTCTTT.

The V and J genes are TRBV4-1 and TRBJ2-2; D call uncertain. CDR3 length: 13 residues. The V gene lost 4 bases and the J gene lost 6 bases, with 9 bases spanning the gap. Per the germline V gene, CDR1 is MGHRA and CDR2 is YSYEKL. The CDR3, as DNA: TGCGCCAGCAGCCTTCCCCGTTCCGGGGAGCTGTTTTTT. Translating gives CASSLPRSGELFF.

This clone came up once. In DNA form, the CDR3 reads TGTGCCAGCAGCTTGGGGACGGGGGGTTCACCCCTCCACTTT. Residues: CASSLGTGGSPLHF. The chain employs TRBV11-2 and TRBJ1-6; D is perhaps TRBD1 (5 bases). This CDR3 comprises 14 residues. V lost 3 bases and J 9 bases, leaving 12 bases between the germline ends. Germline lookup yields CDR1 SGHAT and CDR2 FQNNGV.

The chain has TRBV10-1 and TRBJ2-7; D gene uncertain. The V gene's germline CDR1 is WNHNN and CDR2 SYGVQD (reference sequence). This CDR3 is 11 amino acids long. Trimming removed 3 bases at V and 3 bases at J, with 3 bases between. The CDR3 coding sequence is TGCGCCAGCAGTGACGGCTACGAGCAGTACTTC. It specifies CASSDGYEQYF.

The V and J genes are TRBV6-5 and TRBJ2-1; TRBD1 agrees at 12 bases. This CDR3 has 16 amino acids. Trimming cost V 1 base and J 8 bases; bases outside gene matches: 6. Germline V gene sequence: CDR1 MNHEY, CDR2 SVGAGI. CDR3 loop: CASSYYPGQGAHEQFF. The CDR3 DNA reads TGTGCCAGCAGTTACTATCCGGGACAGGGGGCACATGAGCAGTTCTTC.

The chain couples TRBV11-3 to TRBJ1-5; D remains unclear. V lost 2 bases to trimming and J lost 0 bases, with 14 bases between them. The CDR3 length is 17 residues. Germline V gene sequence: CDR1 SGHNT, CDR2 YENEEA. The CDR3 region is CASSLLRVFYSNQPQHF. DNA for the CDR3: TGTGCCAGCAGCTTACTGCGAGTTTTTTATAGCAATCAGCCCCAGCATTTT.

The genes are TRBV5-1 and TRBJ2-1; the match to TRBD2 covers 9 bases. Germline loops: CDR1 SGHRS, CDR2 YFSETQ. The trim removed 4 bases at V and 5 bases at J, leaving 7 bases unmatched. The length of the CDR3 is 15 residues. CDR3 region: CASSLSPSGNNEQFF. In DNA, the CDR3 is TGCGCCAGCAGCCTCAGCCCTAGCGGGAACAATGAGCAGTTCTTC.

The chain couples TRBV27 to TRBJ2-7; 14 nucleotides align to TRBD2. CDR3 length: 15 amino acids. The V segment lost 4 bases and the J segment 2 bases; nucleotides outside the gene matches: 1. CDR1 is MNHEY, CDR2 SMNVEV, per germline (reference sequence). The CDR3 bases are TGTGCCAGCAGTTCGGGACTAGCGGGGGCCTACGAGCAGTACTTC. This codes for CASSSGLAGAYEQYF.